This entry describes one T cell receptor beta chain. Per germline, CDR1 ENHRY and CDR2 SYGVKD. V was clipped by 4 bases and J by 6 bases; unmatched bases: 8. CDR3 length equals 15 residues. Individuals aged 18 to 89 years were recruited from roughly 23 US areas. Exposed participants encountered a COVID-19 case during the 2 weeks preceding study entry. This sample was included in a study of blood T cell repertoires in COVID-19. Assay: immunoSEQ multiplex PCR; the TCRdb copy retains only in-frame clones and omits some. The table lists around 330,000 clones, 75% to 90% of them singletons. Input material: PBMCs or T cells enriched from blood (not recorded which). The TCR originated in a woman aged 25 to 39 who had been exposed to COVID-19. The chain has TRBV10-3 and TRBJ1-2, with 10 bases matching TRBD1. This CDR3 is CAISATGGSGNGYTF. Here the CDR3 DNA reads TGTGCCATCAGTGCGACAGGGGGCAGTGGTAATGGCTACACCTTC.